This T cell receptor (beta chain) was sequenced for a study of human T cells and chemical hapten exposure (dated by TCRdb to the early 2020s). Some background on the complete study: For sensitization, 2% DPC in acetone was applied to an approximately 2 cm by approximately 2 cm area of upper inner arm skin. Throughout the roughly 23-week study period, patients were also given weekly therapeutic DPC doses on the scalp. Each blood RNA sample was used to sequence both TCR alpha and TCR beta chains. The patient cohort, mostly female, included alopecia areata with under or over 50% scalp involvement, alopecia totalis and alopecia universalis. Blood samples were taken from patients before sensitization (week 0) and then at 2, 6 and about 24 weeks after DPC sensitization. Nearly 30 alopecia patients gave blood for TCR sequencing at one to four time points (pre-sensitization, 2, 6 and 24 weeks). The libraries were sequenced as a pool, and the TCR yield per sample differed mostly because of small variations in library volumes within the pool. Patch testing on the upper back used Finn chambers containing 0.01% DPC, with scoring done after 6 days according to International Contact Dermatitis Research Group standards. Peripheral blood TCR repertoire changes were tracked in vivo in alopecia patients during primary and secondary sensitization to the hapten diphenylcyclopropenone (DPC). Beyond this particular receptor, the publication reports: All patients had alopecia, a presumed autoimmune disease, so their immune response might differ from that of healthy individuals. After repeated subsampling, changes were observed in the strength of the expansion versus patch-test correlation and in the threshold at which the correlation became significant. No change with DPC sensitization was found in the number of TCRs above 1 in 1000 frequency, and no evidence of global repertoire structure alterations was found. A positive correlation was found between the number of PT1 expanded TCRs and patch test score, with significance reached at thresholds 8, 16 and 32 but not 4. Expanded TCRs formed significantly more large CDR3 similarity clusters than pre-sensitization or healthy control sets, consistent with antigen-driven responses.

The CDR3 runs 13 amino acids, cysteine and phenylalanine included. Only the CDR3 DNA stays, 39 bases, in frame from base 1. CDR1 and CDR2, looked up from the germline V gene, are ENHRY and SYGVKD. V is shortened by 4 bases, J by 1 base, and the region joining them spans 5 bases. The protocol used for the library was RACE. For sequencing, a NextSeq 500 was employed. During library preparation, unique molecular identifiers were attached to individual cDNA molecules so that TCRs could be counted quantitatively and reproducibly. The authors processed their data as follows. A median of about 89,000 TCRs per sample was observed, with a range of 23,224 to 690,600. The Decombinator software suite was used to annotate V, J and CDR3 in the TCR reads. For the PS versus PT1 abundance plots, all samples were subsampled to the same number of TCRs (28,000). TCRs were defined as expanded if absent before sensitization and observed at least eight times at the 2-week time point. Clones were called with MiXCR by TCRdb after fastp trimmed the public reads at Q25, and only in-frame beta chains were retained. CDR3 protein duplicates are merged, each entry listing the most common genes and DNA. TCRdb assigned the V and J calls; the authors' analysis was not used. The sample yields 30,000 to 40,000 distinct CDR3 sequences; approximately 11% were counted once. The ten largest make up roughly 2.5% of the sample.

In this sample, this clonotype turned up a few times. Its antigen target is currently unknown. No base quality information exists; no much larger clone differs at one position. According to the study, the label for this sample's time point signals: patch test 3, about 24 weeks after DPC sensitization. The treatment or condition label here, explained by the study, means: therapeutic diphenylcyclopropenone sensitization with weekly scalp DPC. Total RNA was isolated from unfractionated whole blood collected in Tempus Blood RNA tubes. Blood at each patch-test visit was drawn before the patch test was applied. Patients were eligible if aged 18 to 70, diagnosed with alopecia and judged suitable for DPC therapy, and pregnant patients were excluded.

The TCR originated in a woman in her 40s with alopecia areata. Some clones in this sample may be carry-over from other donors' samples. In this chain, TRBV10-3 is recombined with TRBJ1-5; D gene: possibly TRBD1, on 5 matching bases. The sequenced sample was whole blood, obtained in connection with sensitization to the hapten diphenylcyclopropenone (DPC). CDR3 sequence: CAISGDSNQPQHF. The nucleotide sequence is TGTGCCATCAGTGGGGACAGCAATCAGCCCCAGCATTTT.